These T cell receptor beta chains were read from a single sample in a study of identifying expanded T cells in peripheral blood. Generated by immunoSEQ multiplex PCR, the TCRdb table keeps only in-frame clones and is missing some. The sample lists around 120,000 clones; more than 80% were seen once. Sequencing input: blood. Every receptor here comes from a person between 18 and 75 years old in good health. Each CDR3 is given with its conserved first and last residue. Fields, in order: D gene, J gene, clone size, V gene, CDR3 DNA, CDR3 protein. A D gene is named only where the DNA matches it firmly. Clone size is given for some rows only: seen once, a few or many times, or a class if the clone is expanded.

d_gene: .
j_gene: TRBJ1-2
abundance: .
v_gene: TRBV4-1
CDR3nt: TGCGCCAGCAGCCAGGGATCGGCCGTTTTCTTATATGGCTACACCTTC
CDR3aa: CASSQGSAVFLYGYTF

d_gene: .
j_gene: TRBJ2-1
abundance: .
v_gene: TRBV30
CDR3nt: TGTGCCTGGAGGCTAGCCTTCTCCTACAATGAGCAGTTCTTC
CDR3aa: CAWRLAFSYNEQFF

d_gene: .
j_gene: TRBJ2-5
abundance: .
v_gene: TRBV11-2
CDR3nt: TGTGCCAGCACCCTCCGGGGCCGGGAGACCCAGTACTTC
CDR3aa: CASTLRGRETQYF

d_gene: .
j_gene: TRBJ1-2
abundance: .
v_gene: TRBV7-9
CDR3nt: TGTGCCAGCAGCCGGGACGGCCTCTTCTATGGCTACACCTTC
CDR3aa: CASSRDGLFYGYTF

d_gene: .
j_gene: TRBJ1-6
abundance: few
v_gene: TRBV6-5
CDR3nt: TGTGCCAGCAGTTACGCGGGGAATTCACCCCTCCACTTT
CDR3aa: CASSYAGNSPLHF

d_gene: TRBD1
j_gene: TRBJ2-7
abundance: .
v_gene: TRBV7-2
CDR3nt: TGTGCCAGCAGCTCTGGCATGGGACAGGCCTCGATGTTCGAGCAGTACTTC
CDR3aa: CASSSGMGQASMFEQYF

d_gene: .
j_gene: TRBJ2-5
abundance: .
v_gene: TRBV11-2
CDR3nt: TGTGCCAGCAGCTTGAGAGTGTACCAAGAGACCCAGTACTTC
CDR3aa: CASSLRVYQETQYF

d_gene: .
j_gene: TRBJ2-3
abundance: .
v_gene: TRBV15
CDR3nt: TGTGCCACCAGCAGAGCCCCAGCAGATACGCAGTATTTT
CDR3aa: CATSRAPADTQYF

d_gene: .
j_gene: TRBJ2-2
abundance: .
v_gene: TRBV7-3
CDR3nt: TGTGCCACTGCGGAGCGGAACACCGGGGAGCTGTTTTTT
CDR3aa: CATAERNTGELFF

d_gene: TRBD2
j_gene: TRBJ2-3
abundance: .
v_gene: TRBV7-8
CDR3nt: TGTGCCAGCAGCTCCCTATATAGCGGGGGGCCAGATACGCAGTATTTT
CDR3aa: CASSSLYSGGPDTQYF

d_gene: TRBD1
j_gene: TRBJ1-2
abundance: .
v_gene: TRBV5-1
CDR3nt: TGCGCCAGCAGCGACCTGACAGGGCAAATAGGTGGCTACACCTTC
CDR3aa: CASSDLTGQIGGYTF

d_gene: TRBD1
j_gene: TRBJ1-6
abundance: few
v_gene: TRBV7-2
CDR3nt: TGTGCCAGCAGTTCCGGACAGGGAGAATCACCCCTCCACTTT
CDR3aa: CASSSGQGESPLHF

d_gene: .
j_gene: TRBJ2-7
abundance: .
v_gene: TRBV29-1
CDR3nt: TGCAGCGTTGAGTTAGGGGGCTACGAGCAGTACTTC
CDR3aa: CSVELGGYEQYF

d_gene: .
j_gene: TRBJ2-1
abundance: once
v_gene: TRBV6-4
CDR3nt: TGTGCCAGCAGTGACCGTCGAGGCAAGGGTACACACAATGAGCAGTTCTTC
CDR3aa: CASSDRRGKGTHNEQFF

d_gene: .
j_gene: TRBJ2-1
abundance: .
v_gene: TRBV11-2
CDR3nt: TGTGCCAGCACACCTAATTTCTCCTACAATGAGCAGTTCTTC
CDR3aa: CASTPNFSYNEQFF

d_gene: .
j_gene: TRBJ1-1
abundance: .
v_gene: TRBV7-9
CDR3nt: TGTGCCAGCAGCTTAGGAGGTCGACGGAACACTGAAGCTTTCTTT
CDR3aa: CASSLGGRRNTEAFF

d_gene: TRBD1
j_gene: TRBJ1-4
abundance: .
v_gene: TRBV7-9
CDR3nt: TGTGCCAGCAGTCGCAGCCGGGACAGCGGGCTAAAACTGTTTTTT
CDR3aa: CASSRSRDSGLKLFF

d_gene: .
j_gene: TRBJ2-7
abundance: .
v_gene: TRBV18
CDR3nt: TGTGCCAGCTCACCACCACTTTACTCCTACGAGCAGTACTTC
CDR3aa: CASSPPLYSYEQYF

d_gene: .
j_gene: TRBJ1-5
abundance: few
v_gene: TRBV27
CDR3nt: TGTGCCAGCAGGCAGGGAGGAAATCAGCCCCAGCATTTT
CDR3aa: CASRQGGNQPQHF

d_gene: .
j_gene: TRBJ2-2
abundance: .
v_gene: TRBV6-5
CDR3nt: TGTGCCAGCAGTTCGCCGCGGTACACCGGGGAGCTGTTTTTT
CDR3aa: CASSSPRYTGELFF

d_gene: .
j_gene: TRBJ2-2
abundance: .
v_gene: TRBV10-1
CDR3nt: TGCGCCAGCAGCCCCAGGAACACCGGGGAGCTGTTTTTT
CDR3aa: CASSPRNTGELFF

d_gene: .
j_gene: TRBJ2-3
abundance: .
v_gene: TRBV2
CDR3nt: TGTGCCAGCAGTGAGTTCAGGCCTAGCACAGATACGCAGTATTTT
CDR3aa: CASSEFRPSTDTQYF

d_gene: TRBD2
j_gene: TRBJ2-2
abundance: .
v_gene: TRBV4-3
CDR3nt: TGCGCCAGCAAACCGGGGGGGTGGGGTACATCACCCGGGGAGCTGTTTTTT
CDR3aa: CASKPGGWGTSPGELFF